This entry lists 8 T cell receptor beta chains sequenced from one sample in a study of blood T cells in healthy people across ages. Sample-barcoded 5' priming and a J-beta primer mix drove a second PCR of roughly 6 to 12 cycles. Each CDR3 protein gets one entry after TCRdb re-called the 5' RACE reads with MiXCR. The sample has some 880,000 distinct CDR3 sequences, roughly 35% seen once. The sequenced sample consisted of blood. Receptors were obtained from a man between 18 and 29 years old in good health.

This chain links TRBV9 with TRBJ1-5; no clear D. Looked up from germline, CDR1 is SGDLS and CDR2 is YYNGEE. With 4 bases removed from V and 2 bases from J, the gap between germline ends came to 13 bases. The CDR3 covers 15 residues. Here the CDR3 DNA reads TGTGCCAGCAGCCCAGGACGGTCGGGCAATCAGCCCCAGCATTTT. Amino acids: CASSPGRSGNQPQHF.

This clonotype showed up many times. The chain joins TRBV10-3 to TRBJ2-3; 14 bases align to TRBD2. The germline V gene has CDR1 ENHRY and CDR2 SYGVKD. The V segment lost 6 bases and the J segment 3 bases; nucleotides outside the gene matches: 5. The CDR3 is made up of 16 amino acids. As DNA, the CDR3 is TGTGCCATCAGCCTCGGGACTAGCGGGGGTACAGATACGCAGTATTTT. Protein: CAISLGTSGGTDTQYF.

This clonotype was found many times. The chain recombines TRBV7-9 with TRBJ2-1, with 9 bases identical to TRBD2. The CDR3 is made up of 13 amino acids. Germline loops: CDR1 SEHNR, CDR2 FQNEAQ (reference sequence). Germline trimming cut 5 bases from V and 8 bases from J; bases unmatched to any gene: 4. CDR3 loop: CASSRLAVDEQFF. CDR3 coding DNA: TGTGCCAGCAGCCGACTAGCGGTAGATGAGCAGTTCTTC.

The chain links TRBV20-1 to TRBJ2-1, with 11 bases matching TRBD2. The J call could be wrong; TRBJ2-7 is a better fit for the DNA end. From germline, CDR1 is DFQATT and CDR2 SNEGSKA (reference sequence). The CDR3 runs to 14 residues. CDR3 DNA: TGCAGCCCTAAACTAGCGGGGGCCTACAATGAGCAGTACTTC. Protein: CSPKLAGAYNEQYF.

This clonotype showed up just a few times. The J gene is TRBJ2-3, the V gene TRBV28; TRBD2 agrees at 16 bases. This CDR3 contains 14 residues. V was clipped by 6 bases and J by 6 bases; unmatched bases: 0. Germline CDR1 MDHEN, CDR2 SYDVKM. The CDR3 DNA sequence: TGTGCCAGCAGGGGACTAGCGGGGGGGGATACGCAGTATTTT. This gives the protein CASRGLAGGDTQYF.

The V gene is TRBV12-3 or TRBV12-4, the J gene TRBJ1-1, with a tentative D call TRBD1 (6 bases). Trimming stripped 7 bases from V and 11 bases from J, with 17 bases between. The CDR3 length is 12 residues. Written as DNA, the CDR3 is TGTGCCAGCAATGAGGGGGGGGCGATGGCTTTCTTT. This encodes CASNEGGAMAFF.

This clonotype was recorded a few times. The rearrangement joins TRBV24-1 to TRBJ2-3; 10 bases fit TRBD1. The ends lost 4 bases at V and 1 base at J; junction bases unmatched: 4. The CDR3 sequence is 16 residues long. Per the germline V gene, CDR1 is KGHDR and CDR2 is SFDVKD. CDR3 sequence (DNA): TGTGCCACCAGTGACTCCGGGACAGGGGGCACAGATACGCAGTATTTT. Its translation: CATSDSGTGGTDTQYF.

The V gene is TRBV6-5, the J gene TRBJ1-5, with D perhaps matching TRBD1 (5 bases). The CDR3 runs to 16 residues. Trimming took off 5 bases at V and 1 base at J, with 15 bases between the two ends. CDR1 MNHEY and CDR2 SVGAGI come from the germline V gene. The CDR3 DNA sequence: TGTGCCAGCAGTCTGGGACTTAAGGGGAGCAATCAGCCCCAGCATTTT. Translating it yields CASSLGLKGSNQPQHF.